This entry features one TCR beta chain sequence. This CDR3 contains 14 residues. Germline V gives CDR1 MNHNS, CDR2 SASEGT. V lost 7 bases to trimming and J lost 1 base; unmatched junction nucleotides: 6. This entry is derived from a study of blood T cells in healthy people across ages. Combining a sample-barcoded 5' primer with a J-beta primer mix, a second PCR ran for about 7 to 11 cycles. Using its own MiXCR run on the 5' RACE reads, TCRdb lists one record per CDR3 protein. The data hold about 640,000 distinct CDR3 sequences, with under 70% observed a single time. This sequence originates from a man between 60 and 70 years old in good health. The V call is TRBV6-1, the J call TRBJ2-7, with 8 bases fitting TRBD1. Sequences were obtained from blood. The CDR3 is CASKPGQASYEQYF. CDR3 DNA sequence: TGTGCCAGCAAGCCGGGACAGGCTTCCTACGAGCAGTACTTC.